The clone carrying this T cell receptor beta chain showed up just once. With V trimmed by 6 bases and J by 2 bases, 6 bases remained unmatched. CDR1 and CDR2 from the germline V gene are MNHEY and SVGAGI. The CDR3 totals 14 residues. The entry originates in a study of T cell responses to AZD1222 COVID-19 vaccine. Here immunoSEQ multiplex PCR was the method, and the copy in TCRdb shows in-frame clones only, minus some. The sample has 100,000 to 150,000 clones; 93% are singletons. This TCR was sampled from an adult in good health. The chain employs TRBV6-5 and TRBJ1-1; 7 positions match TRBD1. The specimen comprised peripheral blood, sampled on day 0 of AZD1222 vaccination. CDR3 nucleotides: TGTGCCAGCAGCACGGGACAGACAAACACTGAAGCTTTCTTT. Residues: CASSTGQTNTEAFF.